These 10 T cell receptor beta chains came from one sample sequenced in a study of beta chain features in type 1 diabetes. The sequenced template was cDNA made from the entire isolated RNA. Only in-frame clones appear in the TCRdb table, and some are missing; sequencing was by immunoSEQ multiplex PCR. The data show a few hundred thousand clones, with 25% to 30% seen just once and approximately 4% held by the top ten. Specimen: central memory CD4+ T cells from blood. These receptor sequences come from a man aged 25 to 45 in good health.

Many counts were recorded for this clone. The V and J genes are TRBV9 and TRBJ2-6, with D possibly matching TRBD2 (5 bases). The CDR3 is 15 amino acids. CDR1 and CDR2 from the germline V gene are SGDLS and YYNGEE. Trimming shortened V by 4 bases and J by 2 bases, and 10 bases separated the two germline ends. This CDR3 reads CASSTRGTGANVLTF. CDR3 in DNA: TGTGCCAGCAGCACGAGAGGGACTGGGGCCAACGTCCTGACTTTC.

This clone was counted a few times. Other DNA sequences in the same sample also yield this CDR3. The V and J genes are TRBV19 and TRBJ2-2; weak D call: TRBD1 (6 bases). CDR1 is LNHDA and CDR2 is SQIVND in the germline V gene (reference sequence). The CDR3 extends over 15 amino acids. The V end lost 3 bases, the J end lost 2 bases, and 10 bases lay between the germline ends. CDR3 DNA: TGTGCCAGTAGTATTGAGGACAGAAACACCGGGGAGCTGTTTTTT. Encoded protein: CASSIEDRNTGELFF.

The chain joins TRBV7-9 to TRBJ2-1, with D possibly TRBD2 on 5 matching bases. V was trimmed by 0 bases and J by 0 bases, leaving 9 bases between them. The CDR3 spans 16 residues. Germline-derived CDR1 and CDR2 are SEHNR and FQNEAQ (reference sequence). CDR3 nucleotide sequence: TGTGCCAGCAGCTTAGCCGGGAAGCCCTCCTACAATGAGCAGTTCTTC. It encodes CASSLAGKPSYNEQFF.

This rearrangement joins TRBV6-5 to TRBJ2-5; D is possibly TRBD1 (5 bases). The CDR3 is 13 amino acids. Germline CDR1 MNHEY, CDR2 SVGAGI. V lost 2 bases, J lost 1 base, and 5 bases lay in between. The CDR3 coding sequence is TGTGCCAGCAGTTACGGGGCCCAAGAGACCCAGTACTTC. Translating it yields CASSYGAQETQYF.

CDR3 loop: CSVLIYASSYNEQFF. CDR3 DNA sequence: TGCAGCGTTCTTATCTACGCGAGCTCCTACAATGAGCAGTTCTTC. This rearrangement joins TRBV29-1 to TRBJ2-1; the D is unclear. V was clipped by 5 bases and J by 0 bases, with 14 bases between them. This CDR3 is 15 amino acids long. CDR1 is SQVTM, CDR2 ANQGSEA, per germline.

In its sample, this clone was seen a few times. The CDR3 nucleotides are TGTGCCAGCAGCCAAGATAGGCAAGATACGCAGTATTTT. Protein sequence: CASSQDRQDTQYF. The chain recombines TRBV14 with TRBJ2-3; D not resolved. The CDR3 is made up of 13 amino acids. Trimming left V 0 bases short and J 5 bases short, with 6 bases between. Germline CDR1 reads SGHDN; CDR2 reads FVKESK.

The chain links TRBV21-1 to TRBJ2-1; TRBD1, as called in the table, went unchecked against the DNA. TRBV21-1 is shown as a pseudogene. CDR3 length equals 13 residues. In DNA form, the CDR3 reads TGTGCCAGCAGCAAGGGCCCGTACAATGAGCAGTTCTTC. This codes for CASSKGPYNEQFF.

The chain is built from TRBV25-1 and TRBJ2-3; TRBD1 might be the D (5 bases). The germline V and J ends were trimmed by 1 base and 2 bases, with 10 bases remaining between them. The CDR3 consists of 15 residues. Germline CDR1 and CDR2: MGHDK and SYGVNS. DNA for the CDR3: TGTGCCAGCAGTGAATTGTCAGGGTACACAGATACGCAGTATTTT. Protein sequence: CASSELSGYTDTQYF.

This clone has more than one count but fewer than ten. The rearrangement links TRBV18 to TRBJ2-7; 7 bases are a match to TRBD2. The CDR3 runs to 15 residues. The germline CDR1 and CDR2 sequences are KGHSH and LQKENI. V was pared by 3 bases and J by 6 bases, with 11 bases of the junction left unmatched. DNA for the CDR3: TGTGCCAGCTCACCCGGACTAGGTTCAGTAGGCGAGCAGTACTTC. Amino acid sequence: CASSPGLGSVGEQYF.

The table lists this clone with a few counts. The chain is built from TRBV18 and TRBJ2-7; the D is unclear. The CDR3 runs 14 residues. Germline assignment: CDR1 KGHSH and CDR2 LQKENI. Trimming shortened V by 0 bases and J by 0 bases, and 6 bases separated the two germline ends. The CDR3 nucleotides are TGTGCCAGCTCACCACCGACGAGCTCCTACGAGCAGTACTTC. Translated, it gives CASSPPTSSYEQYF.